The T cell receptor beta chain under discussion was sequenced for a study of blood T cell repertoires in COVID-19. V gave up 4 bases and J gave up 4 bases; unmatched junction bases: 6. CDR1 is ENHRY, CDR2 SYGVKD, per germline. The CDR3 is made up of 14 amino acids. There are a few counts of this clone. Clones were read by immunoSEQ multiplex PCR, and TCRdb kept only the in-frame ones, dropping some. The sample holds nearly 250,000 clones, roughly 82% seen once. This clonotype was obtained from a woman older than 75 with COVID-19, enrolled during active disease. The rearrangement links TRBV10-3 to TRBJ1-1, with TRBD1 matching over 7 bases. Material for sequencing was peripheral blood. The chain's CDR3 is CAISVTGSGTEAFF. The CDR3 nucleotides read TGTGCCATCAGTGTGACAGGGTCGGGCACTGAAGCTTTCTTT.